One sample yielded the 4 T cell receptor beta chains listed below, sequenced in a study of cytomegalovirus exposure and HLA in healthy donors. The study ran its PCR with 60 Vbeta and 13 Jbeta primers. Method: immunoSEQ multiplex PCR; TCRdb's copy keeps in-frame clones and lacks some. The sample lists some 150,000 clones; approximately 61% were seen once. Specimen: PBMCs. Source of these receptors: a woman in her forties in good health and CMV-seronegative.

V gene TRBV7-2 combines with J gene TRBJ2-6; D is unclear. CDR3 length: 15 amino acids. V lost 2 bases and J 4 bases, leaving 9 bases between the germline ends. Germline CDR1 SGHTA, CDR2 FQGNSA. This chain's CDR3 is CASSLILSGANVLTF. In DNA, the CDR3 is TGTGCCAGCAGCTTAATCCTGAGCGGGGCCAACGTCCTGACTTTC. The entire variable domain, with the rest obtained from reference TRBV7-2 and TRBJ2-6, is as follows: GAGVSQSPSNKVTEKGKDVELRCDPISGHTALYWYRQSLGQGLEFLIYFQGNSAPDKSGLPSDRFSAERTGGSVSTLTIQRTQQEDSAVYLCASSLILSGANVLTFGAGSRLTVL.

This clone came up a few times. V and J are TRBV9 and TRBJ2-2, with D possibly being TRBD2 (7 bases). The CDR3 extends over 15 amino acids. V was shortened by 2 bases and J by 6 bases, with 14 bases between the two germline ends. Germline CDR1 and CDR2: SGDLS and YYNGEE. CDR3 residues: CASSVSLGGPGELFF. In DNA, the CDR3 is TGTGCCAGCAGCGTGTCCCTGGGGGGGCCCGGGGAGCTGTTTTTT.

The CDR3 DNA reads as TGTGCCAGCAGCTTTGGAGCGGGGGACTCCTACGAGCAGTACTTC. Translating it yields CASSFGAGDSYEQYF. The chain uses TRBV7-2 and TRBJ2-7; 8 nucleotides match TRBD2. V lost 3 bases to trimming and J lost 0 bases; unmatched junction nucleotides: 4. The CDR3 sequence is 15 residues long. Germline loops: CDR1 SGHTA, CDR2 FQGNSA.

On this clone: A read error is the likely source, as a far larger clone sits one nucleotide away. This chain connects TRBV5-6 to TRBJ1-1; a weak D match, TRBD1 (5 bases). Per the germline V gene, CDR1 is SGHDT and CDR2 is YYEEEE. The CDR3 totals 14 residues. V was clipped by 0 bases and J by 2 bases, with 8 bases between them. CDR3: CASSLGQRNTEAFF. CDR3 DNA sequence: TGTGCCAGCAGCTTGGGACAGAGAAACACTGAAGCTTTCTTT.